Described below is a single T cell receptor (beta chain) sequence and its context. These data come from a study of cytomegalovirus exposure and HLA in healthy donors. Clones were read by immunoSEQ multiplex PCR, and TCRdb kept only the in-frame ones, dropping some. The sample records some 72,000 clones, 90% to 96% being singletons. The V end lost 9 bases, the J end lost 4 bases, and 15 bases lay between the germline ends. The CDR3 has 13 amino acids. Germline-derived CDR1 and CDR2 are WNHNN and SYGVQD (reference sequence). The sequence was obtained from a man in his late teens or twenties in good health and CMV-seropositive. Source material: PBMCs. The rearrangement uses TRBV10-1 and TRBJ1-1; D is possibly TRBD1 (6 bases). The CDR3 bases are TGCGCCAGTCGACAGGCCTGGATCACTGAAGCTTTCTTT. Encoded protein: CASRQAWITEAFF.